The table lists the clone carrying this T cell receptor (beta chain) with a few counts. This sample was taken from a study of beta chain features in type 1 diabetes. The CDR3 runs 16 residues. V was trimmed by 1 base and J by 2 bases, leaving 12 bases between them. The germline V gene encodes CDR1 SGHTA and CDR2 FQGNSA. Expressed TCRB transcripts were sequenced because the entire RNA isolate underwent reverse transcription. The repertoire was sequenced with immunoSEQ multiplex PCR; TCRdb's copy has only in-frame clones and lacks some. This sample yields some 900,000 clones, of which about a sixth are seen a single time; 0.02% to 0.025% belongs to the top ten.

The TCR comes from a woman aged 18-29 years in good health. The rearrangement uses TRBV7-2 and TRBJ1-5; D not certain. Sequenced: naive CD4+ T cells from blood. CDR3 nucleotide sequence: TGTGCCAGCAGCTTAGAAATGGGTTCGGGCAATCAGCCCCAGCATTTT. Protein product: CASSLEMGSGNQPQHF.